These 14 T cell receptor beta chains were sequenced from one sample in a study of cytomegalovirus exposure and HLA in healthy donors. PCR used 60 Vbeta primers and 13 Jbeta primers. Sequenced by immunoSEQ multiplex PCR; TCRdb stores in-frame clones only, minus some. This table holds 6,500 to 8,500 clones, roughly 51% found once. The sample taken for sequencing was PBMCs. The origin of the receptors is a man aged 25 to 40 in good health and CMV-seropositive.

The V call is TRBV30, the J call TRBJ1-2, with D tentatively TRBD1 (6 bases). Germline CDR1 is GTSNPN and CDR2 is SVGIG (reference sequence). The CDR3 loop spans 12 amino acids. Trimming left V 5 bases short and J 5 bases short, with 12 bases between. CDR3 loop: CAWGQQIYGYTF. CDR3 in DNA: TGTGCCTGGGGACAGCAGATTTATGGCTACACCTTC.

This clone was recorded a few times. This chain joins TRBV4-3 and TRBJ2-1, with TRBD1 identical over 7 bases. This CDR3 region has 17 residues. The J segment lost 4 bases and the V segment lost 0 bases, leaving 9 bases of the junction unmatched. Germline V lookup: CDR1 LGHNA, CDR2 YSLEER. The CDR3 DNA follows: TGCGCCAGCAGCCAAGAACTCCAGGGGGTCGGGTACAATGAGCAGTTCTTC. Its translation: CASSQELQGVGYNEQFF.

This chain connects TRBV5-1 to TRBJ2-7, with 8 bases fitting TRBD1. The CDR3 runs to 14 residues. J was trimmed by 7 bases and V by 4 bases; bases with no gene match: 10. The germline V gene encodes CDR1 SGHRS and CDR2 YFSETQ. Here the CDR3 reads CASSPLGTGEEQYF. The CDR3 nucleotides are TGCGCCAGCAGCCCACTTGGGACAGGCGAGGAGCAGTACTTC.

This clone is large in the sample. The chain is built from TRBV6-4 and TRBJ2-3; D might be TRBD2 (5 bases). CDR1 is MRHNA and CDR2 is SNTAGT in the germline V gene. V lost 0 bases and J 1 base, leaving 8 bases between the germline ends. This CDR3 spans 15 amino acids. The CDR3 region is CASSDSIGGTDTQYF. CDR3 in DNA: TGTGCCAGCAGTGACTCGATCGGGGGCACAGATACGCAGTATTTT.

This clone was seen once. As DNA, the CDR3 is TGTGCCAGCAGCCAAGAGAGGACAGGCAATCAGCCCCAGCATTTT. Translating gives CASSQERTGNQPQHF. V and J are TRBV4-2 and TRBJ1-5; TRBD1 is a possible D gene (6 bases). The CDR3 runs to 15 residues. Deletions cut 0 bases from V and 2 bases from J, with 8 bases between. CDR1 and CDR2 from the germline V gene are LGHNA and YNFKEQ.

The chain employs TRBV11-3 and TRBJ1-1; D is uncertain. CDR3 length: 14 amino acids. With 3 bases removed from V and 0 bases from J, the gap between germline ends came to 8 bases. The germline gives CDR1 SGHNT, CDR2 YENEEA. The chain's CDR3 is CASSFSNLNTEAFF. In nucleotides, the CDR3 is TGTGCCAGCAGCTTTTCCAACTTGAACACTGAAGCTTTCTTT.

CDR3 DNA: TGTGCCAGCAGCGAAGGGGGAACAAGGTGGGGCTACACCTTC. This gives the protein CASSEGGTRWGYTF. The chain carries TRBV6-5 and TRBJ1-2, with TRBD1 as a possible D gene (6 bases). CDR1 and CDR2 from the germline V gene are MNHEY and SVGAGI. This CDR3 region has 14 residues. The V gene lost 6 bases and the J gene lost 8 bases, with 19 bases spanning the gap.

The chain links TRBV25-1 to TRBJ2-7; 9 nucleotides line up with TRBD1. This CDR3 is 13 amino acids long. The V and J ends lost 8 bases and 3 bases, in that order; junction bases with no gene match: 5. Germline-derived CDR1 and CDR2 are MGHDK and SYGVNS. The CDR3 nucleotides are TGTGCCAGCTCCGAGACAGGGGGCTACGAGCAGTACTTC. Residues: CASSETGGYEQYF.

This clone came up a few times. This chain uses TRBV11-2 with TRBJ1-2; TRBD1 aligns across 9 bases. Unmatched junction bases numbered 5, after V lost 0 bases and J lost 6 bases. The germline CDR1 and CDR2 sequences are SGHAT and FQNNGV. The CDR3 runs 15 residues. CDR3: CASSLEPRTGDGYTF. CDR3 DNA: TGTGCCAGCAGCTTAGAACCCCGGACAGGGGATGGCTACACCTTC.

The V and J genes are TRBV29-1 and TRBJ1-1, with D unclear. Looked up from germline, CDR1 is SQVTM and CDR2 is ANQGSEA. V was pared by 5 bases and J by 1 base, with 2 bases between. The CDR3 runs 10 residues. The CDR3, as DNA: TGCAGCGTTCAGAACACTGAAGCTTTCTTT. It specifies CSVQNTEAFF. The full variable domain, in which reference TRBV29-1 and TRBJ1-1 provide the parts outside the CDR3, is SAVISQKPSRDICQRGTSLTIQCQVDSQVTMMFWYRQQPGQSLTLIATANQGSEATYESGFVIDKFPISRPNLTFSTLTVSNMSPEDSSIYLCSVQNTEAFFGQGTRLTVV.

DNA for the CDR3: TGCAGCGTCGCGACAGGGGGCGGTCAGCCCCAGCATTTT. Its translation: CSVATGGGQPQHF. The gene calls are TRBV29-1 and TRBJ1-5; 10 bases are shared with TRBD1. The CDR3 runs to 13 residues. V dropped 6 bases and J dropped 6; count of bases not matched to a gene: 5. Germline V gene sequence: CDR1 SQVTM, CDR2 ANQGSEA. Filled out from reference TRBV29-1 and TRBJ1-5, the complete variable domain reads SAVISQKPSRDICQRGTSLTIQCQVDSQVTMMFWYRQQPGQSLTLIATANQGSEATYESGFVIDKFPISRPNLTFSTLTVSNMSPEDSSIYLCSVATGGGQPQHFGDGTRLSIL.

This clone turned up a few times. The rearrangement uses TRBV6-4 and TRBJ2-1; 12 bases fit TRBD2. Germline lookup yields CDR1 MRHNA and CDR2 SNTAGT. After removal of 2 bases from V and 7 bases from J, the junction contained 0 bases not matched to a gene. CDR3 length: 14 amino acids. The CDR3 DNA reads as TGTGCCAGCAGTGACGGGACTAGCGGGAATGAGCAGTTCTTC. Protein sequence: CASSDGTSGNEQFF.

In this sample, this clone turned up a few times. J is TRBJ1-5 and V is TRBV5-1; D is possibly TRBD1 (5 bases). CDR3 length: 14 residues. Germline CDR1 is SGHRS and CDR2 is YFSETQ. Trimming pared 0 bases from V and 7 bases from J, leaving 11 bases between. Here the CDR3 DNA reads TGCGCCAGCAGCTTGGAAGGGGTGCAACAGCCCCAGCATTTT. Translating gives CASSLEGVQQPQHF.

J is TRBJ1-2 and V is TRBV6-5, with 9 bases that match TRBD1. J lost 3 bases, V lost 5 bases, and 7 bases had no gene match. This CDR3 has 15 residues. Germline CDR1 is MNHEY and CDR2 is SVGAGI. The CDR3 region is CASSARRTGDYGYTF. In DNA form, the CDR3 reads TGTGCCAGCAGTGCCCGACGGACAGGGGACTATGGCTACACCTTC.